One and the same sample provided the 7 T cell receptor beta chains below, sequenced in a study of cytomegalovirus exposure and HLA in healthy donors. The PCR ran on 60 Vbeta and 13 Jbeta primers. Data came from immunoSEQ multiplex PCR; TCRdb stores just in-frame clones and leaves some out. The repertoire has under 150,000 clones, about 79% of them found once; the top ten carry roughly 2%. The sample was PBMCs. The receptors here all came from a man younger than 35 in good health and CMV-seronegative.

This sequence joins TRBV11-2 and TRBJ2-2, with 11 positions matching TRBD1. CDR3 length: 15 residues. Germline V CDR1 and CDR2: SGHAT, FQNNGV. With V trimmed by 5 bases and J by 8 bases, 7 bases remained unmatched. CDR3 sequence: CASSLRDRGTGELFF. CDR3 in DNA: TGTGCCAGCAGCCTACGGGACAGGGGGACGGGGGAGCTGTTTTTT.

This clone came up a few times. The chain joins TRBV7-9 to TRBJ1-2, with 8 bases fitting TRBD1. The CDR3 has 14 residues. The germline CDR1 and CDR2 sequences are SEHNR and FQNEAQ (reference sequence). The V segment lost 4 bases and the J segment 4 bases; nucleotides outside the gene matches: 5. The CDR3 loop is CASSSGQGSYGYTF. CDR3 bases: TGTGCCAGCAGCTCCGGACAGGGCTCCTATGGCTACACCTTC. Combining the CDR3 with reference TRBV7-9 and TRBJ1-2 gives the whole variable domain DTGVSQNPRHKITKRGQNVTFRCDPISEHNRLYWYRQTLGQGPEFLTYFQNEAQLEKSRLLSDRFSAERPKGSFSTLEIQRTEQGDSAMYLCASSSGQGSYGYTFGSGTRLTVV.

The chain combines TRBV5-6 with TRBJ2-7, with a possible D match to TRBD1 (6 bases). Germline V lookup: CDR1 SGHDT, CDR2 YYEEEE. Trimming left V 4 bases short and J 3 bases short, with 14 bases between. The CDR3 covers 14 residues. CDR3 region: CASSGRGFRYEQYF. In nucleotides, the CDR3 is TGTGCCAGCAGCGGAAGGGGGTTTCGCTACGAGCAGTACTTC.

The gene calls are TRBV28 and TRBJ1-4, with a tentative D call TRBD1 (6 bases). The germline gives CDR1 MDHEN, CDR2 SYDVKM. V dropped 8 bases and J dropped 0 bases, with 16 bases sitting between them. CDR3 size: 16 residues. The CDR3, as DNA: TGTGCCAGCTCCCCTTCCTACAGGGCAACTAATGAAAAACTGTTTTTT. Encoded protein: CASSPSYRATNEKLFF.

The CDR3 loop is CASSLRGGLETQYF. The CDR3 DNA reads TGTGCCAGCAGCCTTCGCGGGGGGCTGGAGACCCAGTACTTC. The chain carries TRBV7-9 and TRBJ2-5, with 8 bases that match TRBD2. The CDR3 is 14 amino acids. V dropped 5 bases and J dropped 5; count of bases not matched to a gene: 7. CDR1 is SEHNR and CDR2 is FQNEAQ in the germline V gene (reference sequence).

This chain connects TRBV4-2 to TRBJ1-1; D is undetermined. The germline V gene encodes CDR1 LGHNA and CDR2 YNFKEQ. V lost 4 bases to trimming and J lost 10 bases, with 16 bases between them. This CDR3 spans 13 amino acids. The CDR3 spells CASSPPGSSGAFF. CDR3 nucleotides: TGTGCCAGCAGCCCCCCGGGGTCTAGCGGAGCTTTCTTT.

The V and J genes are TRBV19 and TRBJ1-2; no reliable D call. V dropped 6 bases and J dropped 5 bases, with 7 bases sitting between them. The germline gives CDR1 LNHDA, CDR2 SQIVND (reference sequence). This CDR3 is built from 11 residues. The chain's CDR3 is CASSHQYGYTF. Written as DNA, the CDR3 is TGTGCCAGTAGCCATCAATATGGCTACACCTTC.